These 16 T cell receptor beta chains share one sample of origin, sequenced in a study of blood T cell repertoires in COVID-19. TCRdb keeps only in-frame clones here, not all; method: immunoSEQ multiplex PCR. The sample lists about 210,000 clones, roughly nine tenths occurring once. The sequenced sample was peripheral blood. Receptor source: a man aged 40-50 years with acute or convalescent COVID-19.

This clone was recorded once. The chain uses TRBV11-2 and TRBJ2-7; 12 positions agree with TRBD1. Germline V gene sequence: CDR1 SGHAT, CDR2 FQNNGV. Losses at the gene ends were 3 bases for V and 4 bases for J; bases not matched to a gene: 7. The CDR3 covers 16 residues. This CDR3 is CASSLTGTGGAYEQYF. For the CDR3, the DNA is TGTGCCAGCAGCTTGACCGGGACAGGGGGCGCGTACGAGCAGTACTTC.

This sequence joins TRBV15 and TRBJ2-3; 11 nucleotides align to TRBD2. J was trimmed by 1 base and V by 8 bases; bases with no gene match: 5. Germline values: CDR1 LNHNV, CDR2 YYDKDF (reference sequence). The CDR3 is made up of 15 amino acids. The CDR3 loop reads CATVQGLAGTDTQYF. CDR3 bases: TGTGCCACCGTACAGGGACTAGCGGGCACAGATACGCAGTATTTT.

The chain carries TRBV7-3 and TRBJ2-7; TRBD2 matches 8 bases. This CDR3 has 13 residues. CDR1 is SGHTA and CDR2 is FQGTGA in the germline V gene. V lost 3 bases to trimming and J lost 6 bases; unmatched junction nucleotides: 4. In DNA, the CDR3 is TGTGCCAGCAGCTTGGGACTAGGCGGCGAGCAGTACTTC. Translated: CASSLGLGGEQYF.

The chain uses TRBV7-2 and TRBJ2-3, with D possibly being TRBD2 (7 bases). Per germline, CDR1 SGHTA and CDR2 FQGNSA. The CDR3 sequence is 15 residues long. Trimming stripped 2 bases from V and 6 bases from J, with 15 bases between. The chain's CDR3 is CASSLMGGRGDTQYF. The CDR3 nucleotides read TGTGCCAGCAGCTTAATGGGGGGGCGAGGGGATACGCAGTATTTT.

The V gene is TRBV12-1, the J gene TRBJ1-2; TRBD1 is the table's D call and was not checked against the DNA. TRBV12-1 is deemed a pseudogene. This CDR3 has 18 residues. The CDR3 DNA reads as TGTGCCAGCAGCTCCATGCCCATACCGGTCAGGTGCTTCTATGGCTACACCTTC. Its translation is CASSSMPIPVRCFYGYTF.

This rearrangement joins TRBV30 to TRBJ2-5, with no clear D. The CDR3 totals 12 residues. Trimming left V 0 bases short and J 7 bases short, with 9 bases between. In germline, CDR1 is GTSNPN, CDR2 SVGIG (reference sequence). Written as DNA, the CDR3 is TGTGCCTGGAGTGTAACTTCTTCGACCCAGTACTTC. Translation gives CAWSVTSSTQYF.

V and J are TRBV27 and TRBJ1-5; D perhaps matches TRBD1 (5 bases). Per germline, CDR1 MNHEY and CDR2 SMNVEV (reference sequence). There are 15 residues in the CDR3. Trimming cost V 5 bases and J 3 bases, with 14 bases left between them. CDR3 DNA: TGTGCCAGCAGTCAGGAGGGGTCGGACAATCAGCCCCAGCATTTT. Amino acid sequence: CASSQEGSDNQPQHF.

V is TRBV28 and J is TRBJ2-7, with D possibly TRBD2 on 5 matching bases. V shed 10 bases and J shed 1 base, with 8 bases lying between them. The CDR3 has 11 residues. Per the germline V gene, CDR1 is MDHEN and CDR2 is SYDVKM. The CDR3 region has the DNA TGTGCCATCGGAGGATCCTACGAGCAGTACTTC. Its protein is CAIGGSYEQYF.

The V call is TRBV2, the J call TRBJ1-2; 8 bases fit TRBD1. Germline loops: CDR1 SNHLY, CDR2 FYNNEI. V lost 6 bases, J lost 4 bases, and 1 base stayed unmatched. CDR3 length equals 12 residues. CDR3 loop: CASSDRGYGYTF. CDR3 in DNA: TGTGCCAGCAGCGACAGGGGCTATGGCTACACCTTC.

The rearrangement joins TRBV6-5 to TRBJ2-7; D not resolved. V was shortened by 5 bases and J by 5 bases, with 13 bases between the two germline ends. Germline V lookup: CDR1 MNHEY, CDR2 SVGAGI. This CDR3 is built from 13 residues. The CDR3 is CASSPPTLNEQYF. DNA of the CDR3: TGTGCCAGCAGTCCCCCGACATTGAACGAGCAGTACTTC.

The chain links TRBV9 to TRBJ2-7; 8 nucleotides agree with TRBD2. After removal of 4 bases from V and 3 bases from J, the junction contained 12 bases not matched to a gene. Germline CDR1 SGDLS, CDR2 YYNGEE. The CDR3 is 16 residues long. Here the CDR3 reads CASSPGGLADYYEQYF. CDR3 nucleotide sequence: TGTGCCAGCAGCCCGGGAGGACTAGCTGACTACTACGAGCAGTACTTC.

CDR3 nucleotides: TGTGCCAGCAGCCCCCGGACAGGGGGCACCTACAATGAGCAGTTCTTC. Its protein is CASSPRTGGTYNEQFF. The V and J genes are TRBV5-4 and TRBJ2-1, with 11 positions matching TRBD1. This CDR3 has 16 residues. Germline V gene sequence: CDR1 SGHNT, CDR2 YYREEE (reference sequence). The V segment lost 4 bases and the J segment 2 bases; nucleotides outside the gene matches: 5.

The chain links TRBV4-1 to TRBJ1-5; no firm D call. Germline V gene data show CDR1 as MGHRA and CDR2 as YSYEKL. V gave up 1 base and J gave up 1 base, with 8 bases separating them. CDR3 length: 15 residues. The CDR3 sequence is CASSQGSRSNQPQHF. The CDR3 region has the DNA TGCGCCAGCAGCCAAGGGTCCAGAAGCAATCAGCCCCAGCATTTT.

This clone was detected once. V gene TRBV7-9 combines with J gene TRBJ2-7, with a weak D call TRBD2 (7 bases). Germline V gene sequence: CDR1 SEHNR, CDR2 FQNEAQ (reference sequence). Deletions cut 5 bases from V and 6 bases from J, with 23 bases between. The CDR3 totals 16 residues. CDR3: CASSRPRGPGGGEQYF. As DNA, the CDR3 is TGTGCCAGCAGCAGACCCAGGGGACCCGGCGGGGGCGAGCAGTACTTC. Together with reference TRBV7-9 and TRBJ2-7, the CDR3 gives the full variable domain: DTGVSQNPRHKITKRGQNVTFRCDPISEHNRLYWYRQTLGQGPEFLTYFQNEAQLEKSRLLSDRFSAERPKGSFSTLEIQRTEQGDSAMYLCASSRPRGPGGGEQYFGPGTRLTVT.

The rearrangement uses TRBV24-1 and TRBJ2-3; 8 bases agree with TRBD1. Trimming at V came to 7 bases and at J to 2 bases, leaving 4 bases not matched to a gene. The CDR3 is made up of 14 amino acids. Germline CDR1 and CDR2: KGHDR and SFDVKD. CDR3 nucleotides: TGTGCCACCAGCCTGACAGGGGACACAGATACGCAGTATTTT. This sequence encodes CATSLTGDTDTQYF.

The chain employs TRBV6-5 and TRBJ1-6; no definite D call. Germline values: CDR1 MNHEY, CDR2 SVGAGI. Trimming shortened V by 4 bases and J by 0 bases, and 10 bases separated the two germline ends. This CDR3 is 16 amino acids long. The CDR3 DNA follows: TGTGCCAGCAGTTCGCGGACTAGCTCCTATAATTCACCCCTCCACTTT. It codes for CASSSRTSSYNSPLHF.